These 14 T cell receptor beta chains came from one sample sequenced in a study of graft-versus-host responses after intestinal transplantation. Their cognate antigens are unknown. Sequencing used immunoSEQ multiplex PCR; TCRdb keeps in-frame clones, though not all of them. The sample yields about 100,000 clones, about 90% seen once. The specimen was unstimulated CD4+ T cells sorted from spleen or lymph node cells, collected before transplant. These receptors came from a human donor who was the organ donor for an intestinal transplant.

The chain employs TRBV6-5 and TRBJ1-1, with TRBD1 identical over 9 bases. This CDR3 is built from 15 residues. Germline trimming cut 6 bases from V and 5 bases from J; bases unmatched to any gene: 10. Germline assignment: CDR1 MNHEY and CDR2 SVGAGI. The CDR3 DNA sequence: TGTGCCAGCAGACTTGACTTCGACAGGGGGACTGAAGCTTTCTTT. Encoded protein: CASRLDFDRGTEAFF.

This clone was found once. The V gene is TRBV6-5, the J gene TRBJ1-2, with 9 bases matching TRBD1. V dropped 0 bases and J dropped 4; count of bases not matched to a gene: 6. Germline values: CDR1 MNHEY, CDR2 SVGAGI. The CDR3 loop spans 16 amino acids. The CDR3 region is CASSYSGTGKFYGYTF. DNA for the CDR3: TGTGCCAGCAGTTACTCAGGGACAGGGAAATTCTATGGCTACACCTTC.

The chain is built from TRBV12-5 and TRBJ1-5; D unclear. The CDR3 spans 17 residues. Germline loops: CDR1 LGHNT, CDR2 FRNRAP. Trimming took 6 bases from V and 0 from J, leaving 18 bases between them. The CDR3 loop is CASGKTALDYSNQPQHF. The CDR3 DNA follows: TGTGCTAGTGGCAAAACAGCCCTAGATTATAGCAATCAGCCCCAGCATTTT.

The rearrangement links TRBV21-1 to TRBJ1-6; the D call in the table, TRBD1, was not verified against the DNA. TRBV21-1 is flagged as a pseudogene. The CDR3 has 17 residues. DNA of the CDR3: TGTGCCAGCAGCCCCGGGACAGAGAGCTCCTATAATTCACCCCTCCACTTT. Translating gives CASSPGTESSYNSPLHF.

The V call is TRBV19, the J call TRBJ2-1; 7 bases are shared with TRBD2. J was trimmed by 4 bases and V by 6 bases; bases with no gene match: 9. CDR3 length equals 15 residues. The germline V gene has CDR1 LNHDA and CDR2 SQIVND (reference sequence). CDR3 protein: CASRLGGRFYNEQFF. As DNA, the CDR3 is TGTGCCAGTAGGCTGGGGGGGAGGTTTTACAATGAGCAGTTCTTC. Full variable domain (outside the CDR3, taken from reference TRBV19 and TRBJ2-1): DGGITQSPKYLFRKEGQNVTLSCEQNLNHDAMYWYRQDPGQGLRLIYYSQIVNDFQKGDIAEGYSVSREKKESFPLTVTSAQKNPTAFYLCASRLGGRFYNEQFFGPGTRLTVL.

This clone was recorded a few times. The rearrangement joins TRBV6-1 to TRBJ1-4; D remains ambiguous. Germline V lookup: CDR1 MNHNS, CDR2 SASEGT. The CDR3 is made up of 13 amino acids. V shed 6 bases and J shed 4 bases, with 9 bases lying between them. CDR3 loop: CASSRRNNEKLFF. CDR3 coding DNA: TGTGCCAGCAGCCGCAGAAATAATGAAAAACTGTTTTTT.

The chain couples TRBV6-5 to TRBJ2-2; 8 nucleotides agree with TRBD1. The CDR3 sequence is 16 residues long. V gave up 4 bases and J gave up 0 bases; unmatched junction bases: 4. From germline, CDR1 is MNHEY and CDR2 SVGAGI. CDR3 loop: CASSFGQGTNTGELFF. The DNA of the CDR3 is TGTGCCAGCAGTTTTGGACAGGGAACGAACACCGGGGAGCTGTTTTTT.

The CDR3 bases are TGTGCCAGTAGTATAGGTGCGCGGGATGTCAGCAATCAGCCCCAGCATTTT. It translates to CASSIGARDVSNQPQHF. V usage is TRBV19 and J usage is TRBJ1-5; D not resolved. CDR3 length equals 17 residues. Germline CDR1 and CDR2: LNHDA and SQIVND (reference sequence). The ends were cut back, 1 base at V and 1 base at J, with 14 bases in the middle.

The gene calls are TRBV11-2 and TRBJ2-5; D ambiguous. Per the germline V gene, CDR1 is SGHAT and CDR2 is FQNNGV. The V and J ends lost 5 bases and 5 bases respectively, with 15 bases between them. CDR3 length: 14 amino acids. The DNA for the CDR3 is TGTGCCAGCAGCCAGCTGTCCGGTGCCGAGACCCAGTACTTC. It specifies CASSQLSGAETQYF. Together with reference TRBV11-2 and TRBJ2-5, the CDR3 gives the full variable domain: EAGVAQSPRYKIIEKRQSVAFWCNPISGHATLYWYQQILGQGPKLLIQFQNNGVVDDSQLPKDRFSAERLKGVDSTLKIQPAKLEDSAVYLCASSQLSGAETQYFGPGTRLLVL.

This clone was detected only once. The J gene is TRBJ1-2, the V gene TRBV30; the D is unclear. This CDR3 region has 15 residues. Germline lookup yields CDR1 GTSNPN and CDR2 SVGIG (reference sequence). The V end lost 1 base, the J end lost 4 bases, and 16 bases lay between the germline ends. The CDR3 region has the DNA TGTGCCTGGAGTGGCGCCTTACAGCCGGTCTATGGCTACACCTTC. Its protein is CAWSGALQPVYGYTF.

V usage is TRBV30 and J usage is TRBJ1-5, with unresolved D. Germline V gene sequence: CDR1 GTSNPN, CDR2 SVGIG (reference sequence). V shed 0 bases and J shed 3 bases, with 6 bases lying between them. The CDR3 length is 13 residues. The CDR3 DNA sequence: TGTGCCTGGAGTGTAAATCTCAATCAGCCCCAGCATTTT. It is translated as CAWSVNLNQPQHF.

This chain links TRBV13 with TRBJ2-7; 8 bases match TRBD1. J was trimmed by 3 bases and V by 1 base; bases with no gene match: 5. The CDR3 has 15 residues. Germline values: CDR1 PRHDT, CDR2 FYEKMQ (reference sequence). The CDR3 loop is CASSLDRGFRYEQYF. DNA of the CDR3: TGTGCCAGCAGCTTAGACAGGGGGTTTCGCTACGAGCAGTACTTC. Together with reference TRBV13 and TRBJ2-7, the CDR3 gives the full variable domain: AAGVIQSPRHLIKEKRETATLKCYPIPRHDTVYWYQQGPGQDPQFLISFYEKMQSDKGSIPDRFSAQQFSDYHSELNMSSLELGDSALYFCASSLDRGFRYEQYFGPGTRLTVT.

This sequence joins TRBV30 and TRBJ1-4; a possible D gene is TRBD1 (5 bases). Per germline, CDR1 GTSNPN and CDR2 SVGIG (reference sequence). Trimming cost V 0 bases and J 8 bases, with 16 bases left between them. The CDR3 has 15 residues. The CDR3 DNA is TGTGCCTGGAGTGTATATGGGACCCCAAGCGAAAAACTGTTTTTT. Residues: CAWSVYGTPSEKLFF.

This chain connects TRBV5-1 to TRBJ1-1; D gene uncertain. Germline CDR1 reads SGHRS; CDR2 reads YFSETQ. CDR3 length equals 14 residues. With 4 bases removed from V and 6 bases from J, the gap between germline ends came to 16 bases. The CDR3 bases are TGCGCCAGCAGCCCCGGACCGGTGGTCGCTGAAGCTTTCTTT. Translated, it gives CASSPGPVVAEAFF.